The 15 T cell receptor beta chains in this list originate from one sample, sequenced in a study of Tregs in tolerant kidney transplant recipients. Sequencing was performed with immunoSEQ multiplex PCR; in TCRdb, only in-frame clones are kept and a portion is missing. This table holds fewer than 150,000 clones, 85% to 95% found once. The sequenced sample was CD4+ T cells from blood. The source is a human donor in good health.

This chain uses TRBV7-9 with TRBJ1-3; TRBD1 aligns across 7 bases. The V gene's germline CDR1 is SEHNR and CDR2 FQNEAQ (reference sequence). J lost 7 bases, V lost 5 bases, and 8 bases had no gene match. The CDR3 length is 14 residues. The chain's CDR3 is CASSPGGAWNTIYF. The CDR3 DNA is TGTGCCAGCAGCCCAGGGGGTGCGTGGAACACCATATATTTT. Using reference TRBV7-9 and TRBJ1-3 for the parts outside the CDR3, the full variable domain is DTGVSQNPRHKITKRGQNVTFRCDPISEHNRLYWYRQTLGQGPEFLTYFQNEAQLEKSRLLSDRFSAERPKGSFSTLEIQRTEQGDSAMYLCASSPGGAWNTIYFGEGSWLTVV.

V usage is TRBV10-3 and J usage is TRBJ1-1, with D tentatively TRBD1 (5 bases). This CDR3 is built from 13 residues. V lost 3 bases to trimming and J lost 2 bases, with 7 bases between them. Germline loops: CDR1 ENHRY, CDR2 SYGVKD. The CDR3 protein is CAISDRANTEAFF. The DNA of the CDR3 is TGTGCCATCAGTGACAGGGCTAACACTGAAGCTTTCTTT.

The gene calls are TRBV6-6 and TRBJ2-7; D is unclear. The CDR3 is 15 residues long. Trimming cost V 2 bases and J 0 bases, with 11 bases left between them. Germline assignment: CDR1 MNHNY and CDR2 SVGAGI (reference sequence). The CDR3 DNA follows: TGTGCCAGCAGTTACGATGGGCCCTCCTCCTACGAGCAGTACTTC. Amino acid sequence: CASSYDGPSSYEQYF.

The rearrangement uses TRBV7-8 and TRBJ2-5; D might be TRBD1 (6 bases). The germline CDR1 and CDR2 sequences are SGHVS and FQNEAQ. The CDR3 covers 18 residues. Trimming cost V 2 bases and J 5 bases, with 24 bases left between them. CDR3 in amino acids: CASSLFRRPGATRETQYF. In DNA, the CDR3 is TGTGCCAGCAGCTTATTTAGGCGGCCAGGGGCTACTCGGGAGACCCAGTACTTC.

The chain uses TRBV11-2 and TRBJ2-1; the match to TRBD2 covers 10 bases. This CDR3 region has 15 residues. V trimming: 1 base; J trimming: 4 bases; junction bases outside the gene matches: 1. The germline V gene has CDR1 SGHAT and CDR2 FQNNGV. The CDR3 loop is CASSLVGLAYNEQFF. The CDR3 nucleotides are TGTGCCAGCAGCTTAGTGGGACTAGCGTACAATGAGCAGTTCTTC.

The V gene is TRBV6-5, the J gene TRBJ2-3; 8 positions match TRBD1. Trimming cost V 6 bases and J 4 bases; bases outside gene matches: 6. Germline values: CDR1 MNHEY, CDR2 SVGAGI. The CDR3 has 14 amino acids. Here the CDR3 DNA reads TGTGCCAGCAGCCTGGACAGGGCGGCAGATACGCAGTATTTT. This sequence encodes CASSLDRAADTQYF.

This clone came up a few times. J is TRBJ1-2 and V is TRBV30; 9 bases fit TRBD1. The CDR3 spans 14 residues. V lost 5 bases to trimming and J lost 5 bases; unmatched junction nucleotides: 9. Germline CDR1 GTSNPN, CDR2 SVGIG (reference sequence). The DNA of the CDR3 is TGTGCCTGGGACCGGACAGGGGTAGAGTATGGCTACACCTTC. The encoded protein is CAWDRTGVEYGYTF.

This chain links TRBV5-4 with TRBJ2-5, with TRBD2 matching over 9 bases. CDR1 is SGHNT and CDR2 is YYREEE in the germline V gene (reference sequence). Trimming took 0 bases from V and 5 from J; bases not matched to a gene: 8. This CDR3 comprises 16 residues. The CDR3 nucleotides are TGTGCCAGCAGCTTGGTGGCGGGGGGGCGCGGGGAGACCCAGTACTTC. As protein: CASSLVAGGRGETQYF.

This rearrangement joins TRBV30 to TRBJ1-3; D remains ambiguous. In germline, CDR1 is GTSNPN, CDR2 SVGIG (reference sequence). This CDR3 spans 14 amino acids. V lost 6 bases to trimming and J lost 1 base, with 13 bases between them. The CDR3 nucleotides read TGTGCCTGTCTGGCTGGGAGTTCTGGAAACACCATATATTTT. This translates into CACLAGSSGNTIYF.

V usage is TRBV5-5 and J usage is TRBJ2-7, with 7 bases identical to TRBD1. The V gene's germline CDR1 is SGHKS and CDR2 YYEKEE (reference sequence). The ends lost 4 bases at V and 2 bases at J; junction bases unmatched: 9. This CDR3 region has 15 residues. As DNA, the CDR3 is TGTGCCAGCAGCCCCCAACCCGGGACAGCCTACGAGCAGTACTTC. It is translated as CASSPQPGTAYEQYF. The whole variable domain, remainder taken from reference TRBV5-5 and TRBJ2-7, is DAGVTQSPTHLIKTRGQQVTLRCSPISGHKSVSWYQQVLGQGPQFIFQYYEKEERGRGNFPDRFSARQFPNYSSELNVNALLLGDSALYLCASSPQPGTAYEQYFGPGTRLTVT.

The J gene is TRBJ2-5, the V gene TRBV5-1, with 13 bases that match TRBD2. This CDR3 contains 17 residues. After removal of 2 bases from V and 3 bases from J, the junction contained 7 bases not matched to a gene. From germline, CDR1 is SGHRS and CDR2 YFSETQ. The CDR3 protein is CASSFGTSGNWEETQYF. In DNA form, the CDR3 reads TGCGCCAGCAGCTTCGGGACTAGCGGGAATTGGGAAGAGACCCAGTACTTC.

The V call is TRBV19, the J call TRBJ1-2; D not resolved. The CDR3 length is 13 residues. Trimming stripped 5 bases from V and 3 bases from J, with 10 bases between. In germline, CDR1 is LNHDA, CDR2 SQIVND (reference sequence). In DNA form, the CDR3 reads TGTGCCAGTAGTGCCGGGCCCTACTATGGCTACACCTTC. Translating it yields CASSAGPYYGYTF.

V is TRBV7-2 and J is TRBJ1-5; maybe TRBD1 (5 bases). Germline CDR1 SGHTA, CDR2 FQGNSA. Trimming took off 3 bases at V and 1 base at J, with 10 bases between the two ends. The CDR3 is made up of 15 amino acids. CDR3 nucleotides: TGTGCCAGCAGCTTCGGGGCGATGAGCAATCAGCCCCAGCATTTT. It encodes CASSFGAMSNQPQHF.

The chain joins TRBV6-1 to TRBJ2-1; 7 nucleotides match TRBD1. The CDR3 is made up of 14 amino acids. The V gene's germline CDR1 is MNHNS and CDR2 SASEGT. V was clipped by 9 bases and J by 0 bases; unmatched bases: 5. The CDR3 loop reads CASQGGHSYNEQFF. CDR3 DNA sequence: TGTGCCAGTCAAGGGGGCCACTCCTACAATGAGCAGTTCTTC.

The genes are TRBV5-3 and TRBJ1-5, with unresolved D. TRBV5-3 is an ORF for which the function is uncertain. The germline V and J ends were trimmed by 1 base and 0 bases, with 8 bases remaining between them. This CDR3 region has 15 residues. The CDR3 here is CARSLPRYSNQPQHF. CDR3 sequence (DNA): TGTGCCAGAAGCTTGCCTAGATATAGCAATCAGCCCCAGCATTTT.